A single sample gave rise to the 26 T cell receptor beta chains below, sequenced in a study of monozygotic twins with inflammatory bowel disease. TCRdb reanalyzed the 5' RACE reads, giving one entry per CDR3 protein sequence and no DNA. This table holds about 420,000 distinct CDR3 sequences. The sample comprised blood. All receptors come from a human donor with ulcerative colitis or Crohn's disease, or a healthy co-twin of an affected twin (not recorded which).

This chain joins TRBV3-1 and TRBJ2-2; the TCRdb call, TRBD2, lacks DNA for checking. Per germline, CDR1 LGHDT and CDR2 YNNKEL (reference sequence). The CDR3 contains 15 residues. CDR3 protein: CASSRTSGGIGELFF.

V is TRBV5-1 and J is TRBJ1-6; TCRdb names TRBD1, which stays unverified in the absence of DNA. The CDR3 runs to 16 residues. Per the germline V gene, CDR1 is SGHRS and CDR2 is YFSETQ. The CDR3 here is CASSSQGAKRHSPLHF.

This chain uses TRBV4-3 with TRBJ1-5; TCRdb's assignment of TRBD1 cannot be checked, as there is no DNA. The length of the CDR3 is 15 residues. Germline values: CDR1 LGHNA, CDR2 YSLEER. CDR3 sequence: CASSPGQGSNQPQHF.

The V gene is TRBV28, the J gene TRBJ2-3; the TCRdb D gene call, TRBD1, has no DNA to confirm it. Germline CDR1 MDHEN, CDR2 SYDVKM. The CDR3 consists of 15 residues. CDR3 sequence: CASSSGGSGTDTQYF. The variable domain in full, completed from reference TRBV28 and TRBJ2-3, reads DVKVTQSSRYLVKRTGEKVFLECVQDMDHENMFWYRQDPGLGLRLIYFSYDVKMKEKGDIPEGYSVSREKKERFSLILESASTNQTSMYLCASSSGGSGTDTQYFGPGTRLTVL.

V is TRBV6-5 and J is TRBJ1-5; TCRdb outputs TRBD1, but without DNA this stays unchecked. Germline CDR1 is MNHEY and CDR2 is SVGAGI. This CDR3 comprises 14 residues. The CDR3 region is CASSDSGGLQPQHF.

This chain connects TRBV3-1 to TRBJ2-7; with no DNA, the TCRdb D assignment of TRBD2 cannot be verified. This CDR3 has 16 residues. From germline, CDR1 is LGHDT and CDR2 YNNKEL (reference sequence). CDR3 residues: CASSQDLSRGGYEQYF.

V is TRBV7-9 and J is TRBJ1-1. The CDR3 spans 12 residues. CDR1 is SEHNR, CDR2 FQNEAQ, per germline (reference sequence). Here the CDR3 reads CASSLDPTEAFF.

The CDR3 region is CASSESTSGLAKNIQYF. The chain combines TRBV10-2 with TRBJ2-4; TCRdb calls TRBD2, which cannot be checked without DNA. Germline-derived CDR1 and CDR2 are WSHSY and SAAADI. The CDR3 spans 17 residues.

V is TRBV7-2 and J is TRBJ2-7. Germline lookup yields CDR1 SGHTA and CDR2 FQGNSA. The CDR3 length is 11 residues. The CDR3 sequence: CASSSAAEQYF.

The chain links TRBV5-1 to TRBJ2-5; the D gene TCRdb calls, TRBD1, cannot be checked with no DNA. The length of the CDR3 is 14 residues. Germline CDR1 and CDR2: SGHRS and YFSETQ. CDR3 amino acids: CASSLGQGGETQYF.

The gene calls are TRBV11-2 and TRBJ1-3. The CDR3 totals 15 residues. CDR1 and CDR2 (germline): SGHAT, FQNNGV. CDR3 region: CASSLQDFSGNTIYF.

The V and J genes are TRBV19 and TRBJ1-5; without DNA, the TCRdb call of TRBD1 cannot be checked. The CDR3 is 20 residues long. Germline CDR1 reads LNHDA; CDR2 reads SQIVND (reference sequence). The CDR3 region is CASSFESQVAVSFSNQPQHF. Looking up the rest from reference TRBV19 and TRBJ1-5 gives the full variable domain: DGGITQSPKYLFRKEGQNVTLSCEQNLNHDAMYWYRQDPGQGLRLIYYSQIVNDFQKGDIAEGYSVSREKKESFPLTVTSAQKNPTAFYLCASSFESQVAVSFSNQPQHFGDGTRLSIL.

The chain has TRBV11-2 and TRBJ1-1. The CDR3 is made up of 12 amino acids. Germline V lookup: CDR1 SGHAT, CDR2 FQNNGV. The chain's CDR3 is CASSWWNTEAFF.

The chain has TRBV20-1 and TRBJ2-7. Germline loops: CDR1 DFQATT, CDR2 SNEGSKA (reference sequence). The CDR3 extends over 16 amino acids. The CDR3 region is CSARETTAVGYYEQYF.

The chain employs TRBV5-1 and TRBJ2-5; the D gene TCRdb calls, TRBD2, cannot be checked with no DNA. The CDR3 runs 15 residues. The germline CDR1 and CDR2 sequences are SGHRS and YFSETQ. The CDR3 spells CASSQNVGAEETQYF. The variable domain in full, completed from reference TRBV5-1 and TRBJ2-5, reads KAGVTQTPRYLIKTRGQQVTLSCSPISGHRSVSWYQQTPGQGLQFLFEYFSETQRNKGNFPGRFSGRQFSNSRSEMNVSTLELGDSALYLCASSQNVGAEETQYFGPGTRLLVL.

The J gene is TRBJ2-7, the V gene TRBV5-5; TCRdb picks TRBD1, but there is no DNA to check that call. From germline, CDR1 is SGHKS and CDR2 YYEKEE (reference sequence). There are 16 residues in the CDR3. The CDR3: CASSLGTGMLSYEQYF.

The chain links TRBV5-5 to TRBJ1-5; there is no DNA to check the TCRdb D call of TRBD1. This CDR3 has 18 residues. Looked up from germline, CDR1 is SGHKS and CDR2 is YYEKEE (reference sequence). The CDR3 here is CASSLAPVRGYSNQPQHF.

This CDR3 reads CASSAAGGSTDTQYF. This rearrangement joins TRBV5-1 to TRBJ2-3; TCRdb gives TRBD2 as the D gene, but with no DNA this cannot be confirmed. CDR3 size: 15 residues. In germline, CDR1 is SGHRS, CDR2 YFSETQ.

The chain links TRBV12-3 or TRBV12-4 to TRBJ2-4; TCRdb reports TRBD2, a call that lacks DNA to check it against. The CDR3 length is 20 residues. The CDR3 spells CASSGEGTGLAGAAKNIQYF.

The chain links TRBV4-3 to TRBJ2-7; TCRdb's assignment of TRBD2 cannot be checked, as there is no DNA. CDR1 and CDR2 (germline): LGHNA, YSLEER. The CDR3 loop spans 15 amino acids. The CDR3 protein is CASSQAQRAPYEQYF.

The chain recombines TRBV28 with TRBJ2-1. This CDR3 comprises 16 residues. CDR1 MDHEN and CDR2 SYDVKM come from the germline V gene. The chain's CDR3 is CASSPLTGWSYNEQFF.

The chain carries TRBV11-2 and TRBJ2-4. CDR1 is SGHAT and CDR2 is FQNNGV in the germline V gene. The CDR3 is 15 amino acids. CDR3 sequence reads: CASSLEPFFKNIQYF.

J is TRBJ2-7 and V is TRBV13; TCRdb outputs TRBD1, but without DNA this stays unchecked. The germline V gene encodes CDR1 PRHDT and CDR2 FYEKMQ (reference sequence). The length of the CDR3 is 14 residues. This CDR3 reads CASSLYTGGSEQYF. The variable domain in full, completed from reference TRBV13 and TRBJ2-7, reads AAGVIQSPRHLIKEKRETATLKCYPIPRHDTVYWYQQGPGQDPQFLISFYEKMQSDKGSIPDRFSAQQFSDYHSELNMSSLELGDSALYFCASSLYTGGSEQYFGPGTRLTVT.

This chain links TRBV5-1 with TRBJ1-1; TCRdb outputs TRBD1, but without DNA this stays unchecked. This CDR3 spans 16 amino acids. The V gene's germline CDR1 is SGHRS and CDR2 YFSETQ. Here the CDR3 reads CASSTNLETGAPEAFF.

The chain has TRBV20-1 and TRBJ1-2. The CDR3 consists of 13 residues. The germline CDR1 and CDR2 sequences are DFQATT and SNEGSKA (reference sequence). The CDR3 region is CSARTVGDYGYTF.

This chain connects TRBV15 to TRBJ1-1. Per the germline V gene, CDR1 is LNHNV and CDR2 is YYDKDF (reference sequence). The CDR3 is 14 residues long. CDR3 protein: CATSRVRDSTEAFF.